This T cell receptor (beta chain) was identified in a study of blood T cell repertoires in COVID-19. This CDR3 spans 17 amino acids. Trimming cost V 3 bases and J 0 bases, with 16 bases left between them. The germline V gene has CDR1 SGHVS and CDR2 FQNEAQ. Using immunoSEQ multiplex PCR, the repertoire was profiled, and TCRdb retains in-frame clones only, with some absent. This sample has around 300,000 clones, with 88% found just once. The gene calls are TRBV7-8 and TRBJ2-3; the D gene is possibly TRBD2 (5 bases). Sequenced sample: PBMCs or T cells enriched from blood (not recorded which). The clonotype originates from a woman aged 50 to 60 who had recovered from COVID-19. Written as DNA, the CDR3 is TGTGCCAGCAGCTTCTCCGGTATGAGGGCAAGCACAGATACGCAGTATTTT. Translated: CASSFSGMRASTDTQYF.